This TCR beta chain is drawn from a study of blood T cell repertoires in COVID-19. Clones were read by immunoSEQ multiplex PCR, and TCRdb kept only the in-frame ones, dropping some. The sample consists of approximately 58,000 clones, 60% to 80% of them appearing once. V shed 1 base and J 0 bases; nucleotides not matched to a gene: 12. Per germline, CDR1 LNHNV and CDR2 YYDKDF (reference sequence). This CDR3 contains 19 residues. The TCR comes from a man aged 65-85 years with active or convalescent COVID-19. The sequencing input was peripheral blood. This chain connects TRBV15 to TRBJ1-5, with TRBD1 matching over 7 bases. The CDR3 DNA reads TGTGCCACCAGCAGAGGATCAAAAGGGGGCACGTATAGCAATCAGCCCCAGCATTTT. Translating it yields CATSRGSKGGTYSNQPQHF.